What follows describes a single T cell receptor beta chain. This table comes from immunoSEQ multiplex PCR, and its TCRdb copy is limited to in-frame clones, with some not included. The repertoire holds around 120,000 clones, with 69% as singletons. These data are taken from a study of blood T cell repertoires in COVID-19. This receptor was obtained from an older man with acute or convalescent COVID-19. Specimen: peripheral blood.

This CDR3 is CASSLASGYRTQETQYF. DNA for the CDR3: TGTGCCAGCAGCTTAGCTTCAGGTTACAGAACCCAAGAGACCCAGTACTTC. The rearrangement links TRBV13 to TRBJ2-5; no reliable D call. The germline V gene has CDR1 PRHDT and CDR2 FYEKMQ (reference sequence). This CDR3 has 17 residues. Trimming left V 1 base short and J 1 base short, with 16 bases between.